This T cell receptor (beta chain) was captured in a study of blood T cell repertoires in COVID-19. For the study at large: Samples representing acute and convalescent COVID-19 were sourced from the United States, Italy and Spain. Sources were T cells, B-cell-depleted T cells, or PBMCs; the material itself was cDNA or gDNA.

CDR1 is LNHDA and CDR2 is SQIVND in the germline V gene (reference sequence). Trimming pared 5 bases from V and 5 bases from J, leaving 6 bases between. The CDR3 is made up of 11 amino acids. Sequencing was performed with immunoSEQ multiplex PCR; in TCRdb, only in-frame clones are kept and a portion is missing. The sample shows around 20,000 clones, 70% to 90% of them seen only once. This sequence originates from a human donor with active COVID-19. The donor label of this sample is uncertain. The sequencing input was peripheral blood. This chain joins TRBV19 and TRBJ1-2; D not resolved. The CDR3 region has the DNA TGTGCCAGTAGTTTTCTATATGGCTACACCTTC. Encoded protein: CASSFLYGYTF.